This TCR beta chain was retrieved from a study of regulatory T cells in long-lasting Graves disease (dated by TCRdb to the early 2020s). About the investigation overall: Persistent Graves' disease was defined as antithyroid drug treatment for over 5 years with persistently positive TSH receptor autoantibodies. Persistent Graves' disease patients were compared with newly diagnosed Graves' disease patients by peripheral blood TCR sequencing and RNA sequencing. The study took place in China and was registered as a clinical trial. TCR sequencing covered about 13 persistent and some 20 newly diagnosed Graves' disease patients, some 33 samples in total. On average, persistent Graves' disease patients in the clinical cohort had been on antithyroid drugs for about 10.3 years.

This specimen's time point label, interpreted: persistent/refractory GD, antithyroid drugs over 5 years with positive TRAb. RNA was extracted from PBMCs in TRIzol for both TCR sequencing and RNA sequencing. Graves' disease was diagnosed according to American Thyroid Association guidelines. The patients came from an endocrinology department in Xi'an, China. Each patient gave about 8.1 milliliters of peripheral blood, collected in an EDTA anticoagulant tube. PBMCs were isolated by Ficoll Paque Plus density gradient separation without further T cell sorting. An Agilent 2100 Bioanalyzer and agarose gel were used to assess RNA quality, and a NanoDrop 2000 was used to measure RNA concentration. In this sample, this clonotype turned up many times. Its antigen specificity is not known. No clone much larger than this one lies a single base away; base qualities are absent. Library preparation employed multiplex PCR. Sequenced using an Illumina HiSeq 4000. CDR3 regions were amplified by Arm-PCR with iRepertoire HTBI primers to construct TCR beta libraries. PCR products were gel purified before sequencing. Concerning the study's data processing: Gene usage analysis of CDR3 amino acid clonotypes used the 55 to 80 TRBV and approximately 13 TRBJ segments found across samples. COPE and FqMerger were used to merge filtered high-quality paired reads into contigs. BLAST was used to align contigs to the IMGT TRBV, TRBD and TRBJ reference genes, and CDR3 was defined following IMGT. Clonotypes above 0.1% frequency were classified as highly expanded clones. Shannon entropy served as the measure of repertoire diversity, while the Gini coefficient captured V-J evenness. Clonotypes shared by more than one individual were considered public. TCRdb applied fastp at Q25 and MiXCR to the public reads, then kept only in-frame beta chains. All rows with the same CDR3 protein become a single entry with the most common DNA and genes. The V and J calls follow TCRdb's processing rather than the paper's. The sample data list roughly 490,000 distinct CDR3 sequences, and around a fifth of these were observed just once. The top ten hold about 12% of the sample.

Study-level results and caveats: TRBV28, TRBJ1-2 and TRBJ2-5 were preferentially used in persistent disease, while TRBV20-1 and TRBJ2-1 were favored in newly diagnosed disease. The small sample size was acknowledged by the authors as a limitation that may reduce accuracy. Lower TCR Shannon entropy and fewer highly expanded clones were observed in persistent Graves' disease patients than in newly diagnosed patients, which suggested clonal expansion. Sequencing and analysis were limited to the TCR beta chain. Persistent patients shared more public clonotypes among themselves (2,741) than newly diagnosed patients did (over 900). Because the primary lesion, thyroid tissue, could not be accessed, the study looked at peripheral blood alone.

V is shortened by 4 bases, J by 6 bases, and the region joining them spans 16 bases. There are 15 amino acids in the CDR3, from cysteine to phenylalanine inclusive. The CDR3 DNA has 45 bases and is translated from base 1. The source was peripheral blood mononuclear cells (PBMCs), collected when the disease was refractory, from a patient treated with antithyroid drugs. This receptor was taken from a female donor with Graves disease. Here the chain combines TRBV12-3 or TRBV12-4 and TRBJ2-4; D gene: possibly TRBD1, on 6 matching bases. Here the CDR3 is given as CASSSTTGWGNIQYF. The base sequence is TGTGCCAGCAGTTCGACAACAGGGTGGGGAAACATTCAGTACTTC.